The subject of this entry is one T cell receptor (beta chain). Followed longitudinally, the Seattle patients had been enrolled during active infection. The source of the sample is a study of blood T cell repertoires in COVID-19. Across the study: Sample material is recorded as cDNA or gDNA derived from T cells, B-cell-depleted T cells, or PBMCs.

The germline V gene encodes CDR1 DFQATT and CDR2 SNEGSKA (reference sequence). Unmatched junction bases numbered 6, after V lost 3 bases and J lost 4 bases. The CDR3 runs to 13 residues. Generated by immunoSEQ multiplex PCR, the TCRdb table keeps only in-frame clones and is missing some. The table lists some 370,000 clones, about 87% of them singletons, with 8.5% to 12% in the top ten. This receptor was taken from a woman aged 30 to 39 with COVID-19, enrolled during active disease. Sequenced: peripheral blood. The V and J genes are TRBV20-1 and TRBJ2-7, with 7 bases lining up with TRBD2. The CDR3, as DNA: TGCAGTGCTAGTGCGGGAGTGGGGTACGAGCAGTACTTC. Its translation: CSASAGVGYEQYF.